This entry describes one T cell receptor beta chain. Its antigen remains unidentified. The germline CDR1 and CDR2 sequences are SGDLS and YYNGEE. The CDR3 is 15 amino acids. Between the trimmed V and J ends, which lost 4 bases and 4 bases, there was a span of 18 bases. The PCR had 60 Vbeta and 13 Jbeta primers. TCRdb's table, derived via immunoSEQ multiplex PCR, lists solely in-frame clones and lacks some. The sample includes some 100,000 clones, roughly three quarters of them seen just once. This sample was taken from a study of cytomegalovirus exposure and HLA in healthy donors. Study observations and caveats: Later work associated fewer than 20,000 TCR beta sequences with HLA alleles at 0.05 false discovery rate. The authors later found HLA-associated TCR beta chains more clonally expanded than equally common others. Later on, an analysis showed TCR association rates differing by HLA locus, with DRB1 the most and HLA-C the fewest.

The sample taken for sequencing was PBMCs. The V and J genes are TRBV9 and TRBJ2-7; possible D gene TRBD2, 7 bases. The TCR sequence derives from a female donor in good health and CMV-seropositive. The CDR3 spells CASSPRGGAIYEQYF. CDR3 in DNA: TGTGCCAGCAGCCCCCGTGGGGGGGCTATATACGAGCAGTACTTC. The variable domain in full, completed from reference TRBV9 and TRBJ2-7, reads DSGVTQTPKHLITATGQRVTLRCSPRSGDLSVYWYQQSLDQGLQFLIQYYNGEERAKGNILERFSAQQFPDLHSELNLSSLELGDSALYFCASSPRGGAIYEQYFGPGTRLTVT.